The sequence of this T cell receptor beta chain was determined in a study of shared clonotypes between healthy human individuals (dated by TCRdb to about 2020). Background on the whole study: A few men and two women, aged 18 to 49 years, made up the cohort. Per donor, leukapheresis produced somewhere between about 0.8 and 9.5 billion PBMCs. To increase sequencing depth and limit assay-specific biases, TCR repertoire library preparation and sequencing were carried out by different laboratories using diverse techniques. For each donor, three plates each were used for CD4 naive and CD4 memory, two plates were used for CD8 naive, and one plate was used for CD8 memory. To estimate repertoire size and how much clonotypes are shared between individuals, the study performed deep sequencing of blood TCR repertoires from about 5 healthy adults.

About this clone: No cognate antigen has been identified for it. Base qualities were left out, and no much larger clone turns up one base away.

What the authors observed across the whole study: The genetic and exposure-history diversity represented was limited by the small number of donors. Sampling was limited to blood, and TCR repertoires in tissue likely differ from TCR repertoires in blood. Pairwise subsampling indicated that sequencing depth was expected to affect the degree of clonotype sharing among donors. Clonotypes shared by all four sorted-subset donors showed higher generation probabilities than non-shared clonotypes. Sharing across several donors was observed for about 4.8% of naive CD4, around 3.5% of naive CD8, about 2.3% of memory CD4, and over 0.3% of memory CD8 clonotypes. Rarefaction of sorted-subset datasets indicated incomplete sequencing despite the large sequencing depth. Larger estimated clonotype richness was generally found for naive subsets than for memory subsets.

The germline V gene encodes CDR1 SEHNR and CDR2 FQNEAQ (reference sequence). Its CDR3 holds 17 amino acids, cysteine through phenylalanine. Kept here is only the CDR3 DNA, which spans 51 bases and is read in frame from base 1. V is shortened by 7 bases, J by 8 bases, and the region joining them spans 27 bases. The donors were healthy, HIV-negative adults with no recently reported acute infections or vaccinations. Every donor was a Caucasian adult residing in Nashville, Tennessee, USA. CD4+ T cells were enriched by magnetic negative selection; naive cells were then positively selected on CD45RA, and the negative fraction formed the memory subset. After blood collection by leukapheresis, PBMCs were isolated using Ficoll-Histopaque density gradient centrifugation and then cryopreserved in the vapor phase of liquid nitrogen. Purity and quantity of every magnetically sorted T cell population were checked by analytical flow cytometry. Genomic DNA was isolated from every sorted fraction and measured by UV absorbance on a Nanodrop 2000c.

Using the deep immunoSEQ assay, multiplex PCR amplified TCR CDR3 regions from genomic DNA. Extracted genomic DNA from each cell subset was distributed evenly across all wells of several immunoSEQ 96-well plates, and each plate was treated as a replicate. For sorted subsets, 200 to 250 ng of genomic DNA, equivalent to around 30,000 T cell genomes, went into each replicate PCR. Purified libraries were quantified with a Qubit 3.0 fluorometer, sized on a Bioanalyzer 2100, and re-quantified with the KAPA Library Quantification kit. Each immunoSEQ 96-well plate was sequenced on its own single-read 150-cycle Illumina NextSeq 550 flow cell. Processing in the source paper ran as follows. Because the immunoSEQ output held only junctional sequences and lacked quality scores, the filtering could not match the filtering applied to full-length reads. Sequences were annotated with PyIR, a Python wrapper for IgBLAST v1.9, and V/J genes and CDR3 were assigned using IMGT germline references. Any read was removed if the V/J assignment was weak (E-value above 1e-6), the CDR3 was missing, or the read contained stop codons, out-of-frame junctions, or ambiguous translated residues. A V3J clonotype was defined by an identical inferred V gene, J gene, and CDR3 amino acid sequence. The percentage overlap between two repertoires was calculated by dividing the number of shared unique clonotypes by the size of the smaller repertoire. Repertoire richness was assessed with RTK rarefaction, the Chao1 estimator, and Recon v2.1 estimates of unobserved clonotypes. For all TCRbeta clonotypes obtained by the gDNA method from a handful of donors, generation probabilities were computed with OLGA. In its TCRdb copy, this immuneACCESS table keeps in-frame sequences only and misses some clones. Where compared with another copy, unresolved V genes explain less than half of these, and the others have no known cause. Clonal size and the V and J genes are those of that table, whereas D and trimming came from the DNA. Within this sample are roughly 1.4 million clones, with approximately 98.5% of them counted one time only. Clones ranked in the top ten supply roughly 0.36% of the sample.

The source of this sequence is a man aged 30 to 39 in good health. The chain was built from TRBV7-9 and TRBJ2-1; the best D guess is TRBD2, with 6 bases matching. The sequencing sample was made of naive CD4+ T cells sorted from blood. The cell subset or site label, as the study defines it: CD45RA+ positively selected. The CDR3 region has the sequence CASILRSLTGDFDEQFF. The DNA is TGTGCCAGCATCCTGAGGTCCTTGACGGGAGACTTCGATGAGCAGTTCTTC.